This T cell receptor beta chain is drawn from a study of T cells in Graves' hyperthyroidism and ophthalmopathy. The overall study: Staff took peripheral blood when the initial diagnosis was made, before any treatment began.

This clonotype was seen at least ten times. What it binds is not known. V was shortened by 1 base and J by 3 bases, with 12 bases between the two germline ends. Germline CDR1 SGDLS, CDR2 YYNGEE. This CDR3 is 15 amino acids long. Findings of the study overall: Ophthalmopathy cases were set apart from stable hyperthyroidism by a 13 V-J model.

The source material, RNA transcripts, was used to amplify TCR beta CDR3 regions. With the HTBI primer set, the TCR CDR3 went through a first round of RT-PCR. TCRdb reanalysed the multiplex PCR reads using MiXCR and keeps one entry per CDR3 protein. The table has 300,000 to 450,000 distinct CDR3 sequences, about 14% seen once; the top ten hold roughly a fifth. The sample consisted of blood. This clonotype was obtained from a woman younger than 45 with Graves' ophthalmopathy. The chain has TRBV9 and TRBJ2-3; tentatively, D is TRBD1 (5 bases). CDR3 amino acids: CASSVWQGDTDTQYF. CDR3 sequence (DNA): TGTGCCAGCAGCGTATGGCAGGGCGATACAGATACGCAGTATTTT.